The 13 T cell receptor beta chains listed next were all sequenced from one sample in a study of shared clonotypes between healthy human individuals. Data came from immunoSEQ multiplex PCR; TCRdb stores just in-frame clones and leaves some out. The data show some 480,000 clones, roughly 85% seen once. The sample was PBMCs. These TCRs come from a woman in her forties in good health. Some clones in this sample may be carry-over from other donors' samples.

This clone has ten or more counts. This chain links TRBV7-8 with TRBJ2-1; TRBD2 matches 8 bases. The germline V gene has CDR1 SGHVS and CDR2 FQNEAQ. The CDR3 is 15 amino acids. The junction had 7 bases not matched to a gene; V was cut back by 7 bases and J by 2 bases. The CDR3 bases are TGTGCCAGCACGGGAGGGCCTGGCGCCTACAATGAGCAGTTCTTC. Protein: CASTGGPGAYNEQFF.

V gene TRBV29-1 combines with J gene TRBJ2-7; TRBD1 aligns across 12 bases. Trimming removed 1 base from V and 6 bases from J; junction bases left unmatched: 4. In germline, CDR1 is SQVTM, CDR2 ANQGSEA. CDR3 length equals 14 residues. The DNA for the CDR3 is TGCAGCGTTGAAGGTGGGACAGGGGGCTTCGAGCAGTACTTC. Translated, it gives CSVEGGTGGFEQYF.

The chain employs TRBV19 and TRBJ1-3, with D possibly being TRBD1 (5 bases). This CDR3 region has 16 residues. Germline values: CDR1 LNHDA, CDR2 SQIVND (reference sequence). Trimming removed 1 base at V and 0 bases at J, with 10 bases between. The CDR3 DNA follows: TGTGCCAGTAGTATAGTTCGGGGCACCTCTGGAAACACCATATATTTT. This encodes CASSIVRGTSGNTIYF. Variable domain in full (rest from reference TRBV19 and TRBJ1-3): DGGITQSPKYLFRKEGQNVTLSCEQNLNHDAMYWYRQDPGQGLRLIYYSQIVNDFQKGDIAEGYSVSREKKESFPLTVTSAQKNPTAFYLCASSIVRGTSGNTIYFGEGSWLTVV.

The CDR3 protein is CASSLPTSDTQYF. The CDR3 DNA is TGTGCCAGCAGCTTGCCTACATCAGATACGCAGTATTTT. This sequence joins TRBV5-6 and TRBJ2-3; D not resolved. CDR3 size: 13 residues. V shed 1 base and J shed 4 bases, with 7 bases lying between them. CDR1 and CDR2 (germline): SGHDT, YYEEEE.

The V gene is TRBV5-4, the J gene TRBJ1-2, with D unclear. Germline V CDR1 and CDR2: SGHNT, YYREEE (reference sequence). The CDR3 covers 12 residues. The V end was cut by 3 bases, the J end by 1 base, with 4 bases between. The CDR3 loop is CASSSDNYGYTF. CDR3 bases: TGTGCCAGCAGCTCAGATAACTATGGCTACACCTTC.

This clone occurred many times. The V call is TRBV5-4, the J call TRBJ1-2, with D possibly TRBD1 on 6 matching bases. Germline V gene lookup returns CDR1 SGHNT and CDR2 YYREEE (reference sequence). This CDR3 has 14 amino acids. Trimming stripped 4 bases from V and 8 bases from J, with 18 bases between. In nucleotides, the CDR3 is TGTGCCAGCAGCGGTAAGACAGGAATAAGCGGCTACACCTTC. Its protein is CASSGKTGISGYTF.

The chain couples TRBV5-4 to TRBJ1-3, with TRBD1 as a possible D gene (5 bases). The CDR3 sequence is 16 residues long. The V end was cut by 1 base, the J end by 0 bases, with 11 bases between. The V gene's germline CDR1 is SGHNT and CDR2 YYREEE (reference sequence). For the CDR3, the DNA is TGTGCCAGCAGCTTGACGATGGGGGGCTCTGGAAACACCATATATTTT. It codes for CASSLTMGGSGNTIYF.

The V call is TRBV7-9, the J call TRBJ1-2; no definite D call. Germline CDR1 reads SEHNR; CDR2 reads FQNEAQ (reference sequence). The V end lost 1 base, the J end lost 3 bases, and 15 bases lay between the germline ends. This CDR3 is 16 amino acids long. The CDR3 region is CASSLVGEGADYGYTF. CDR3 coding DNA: TGTGCCAGCAGCTTAGTTGGTGAGGGAGCGGACTATGGCTACACCTTC. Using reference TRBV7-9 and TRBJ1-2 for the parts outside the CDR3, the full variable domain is DTGVSQNPRHKITKRGQNVTFRCDPISEHNRLYWYRQTLGQGPEFLTYFQNEAQLEKSRLLSDRFSAERPKGSFSTLEIQRTEQGDSAMYLCASSLVGEGADYGYTFGSGTRLTVV.

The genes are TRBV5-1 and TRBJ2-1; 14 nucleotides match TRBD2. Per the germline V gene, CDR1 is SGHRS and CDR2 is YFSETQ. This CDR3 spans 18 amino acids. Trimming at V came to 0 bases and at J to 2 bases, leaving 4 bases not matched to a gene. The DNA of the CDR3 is TGCGCCAGCAGCTTGGGGGGACTAGCGGGAGTGCCCTACAATGAGCAGTTCTTC. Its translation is CASSLGGLAGVPYNEQFF.

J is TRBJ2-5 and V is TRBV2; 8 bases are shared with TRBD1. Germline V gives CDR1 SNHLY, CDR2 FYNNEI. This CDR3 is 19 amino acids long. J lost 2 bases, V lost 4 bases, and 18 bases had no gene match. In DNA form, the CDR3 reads TGTGCCAGCAGTGCCACAGCTAGGCGGACAGGGATAGGGCAAGAGACCCAGTACTTC. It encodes CASSATARRTGIGQETQYF. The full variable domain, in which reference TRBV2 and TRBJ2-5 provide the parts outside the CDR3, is EPEVTQTPSHQVTQMGQEVILRCVPISNHLYFYWYRQILGQKVEFLVSFYNNEISEKSEIFDDQFSVERPDGSNFTLKIRSTKLEDSAMYFCASSATARRTGIGQETQYFGPGTRLLVL.

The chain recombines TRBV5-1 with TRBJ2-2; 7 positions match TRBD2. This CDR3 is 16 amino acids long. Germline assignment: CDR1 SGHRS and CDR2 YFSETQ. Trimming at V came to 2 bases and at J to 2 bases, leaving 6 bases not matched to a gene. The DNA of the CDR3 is TGCGCCAGCAGCTTAGAAGCGGGACGTAACACCGGGGAGCTGTTTTTT. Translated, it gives CASSLEAGRNTGELFF. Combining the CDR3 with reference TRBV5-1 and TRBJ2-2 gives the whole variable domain KAGVTQTPRYLIKTRGQQVTLSCSPISGHRSVSWYQQTPGQGLQFLFEYFSETQRNKGNFPGRFSGRQFSNSRSEMNVSTLELGDSALYLCASSLEAGRNTGELFFGEGSRLTVL.

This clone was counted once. The DNA for the CDR3 is TGTGCCAGCAGTTTCCGCGGACCCTTATTTCGGTACTTC. Its translation is CASSFRGPLFRYF. The J gene is TRBJ2-7, the V gene TRBV28; no reliable D call. The CDR3 consists of 13 residues. V was cut by 3 bases and J by 12 bases, with 18 bases left in between. Germline V CDR1 and CDR2: MDHEN, SYDVKM.

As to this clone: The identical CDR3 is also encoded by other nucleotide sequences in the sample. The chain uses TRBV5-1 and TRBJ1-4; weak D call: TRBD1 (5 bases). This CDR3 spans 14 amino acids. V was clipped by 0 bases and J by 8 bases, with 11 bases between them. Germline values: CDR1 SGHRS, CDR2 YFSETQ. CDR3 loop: CASSLGTGREKLFF. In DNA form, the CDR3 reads TGCGCCAGCAGCTTGGGAACAGGACGGGAAAAACTGTTTTTT.